Following are 19 T cell receptor beta chains from one sample sequenced in a study of blood T cell repertoires in COVID-19. Repertoires were generated with immunoSEQ multiplex PCR, while TCRdb's copy carries only in-frame clones and drops some. Seen here are 200,000 to 300,000 clones, about 82% observed once, and the top ten hold roughly 2%. Specimen: PBMCs or T cells enriched from blood (not recorded which). These receptors originate from a woman aged 50 to 60 who had recovered from COVID-19.

The CDR3 loop is CASSSETGSLVGKFF. For the CDR3, the DNA is TGTGCCAGCAGTTCTGAGACAGGCTCGTTAGTGGGGAAGTTCTTC. The genes are TRBV28 and TRBJ2-1, with a weak D call TRBD1 (6 bases). The germline V and J ends were trimmed by 4 bases and 14 bases, with 24 bases remaining between them. Germline V gives CDR1 MDHEN, CDR2 SYDVKM. This CDR3 spans 15 amino acids. The entire variable domain, with the rest obtained from reference TRBV28 and TRBJ2-1, is as follows: DVKVTQSSRYLVKRTGEKVFLECVQDMDHENMFWYRQDPGLGLRLIYFSYDVKMKEKGDIPEGYSVSREKKERFSLILESASTNQTSMYLCASSSETGSLVGKFFGPGTRLTVL.

This rearrangement joins TRBV4-1 to TRBJ2-2, with D possibly matching TRBD1 (5 bases). V was clipped by 1 base and J by 6 bases, with 15 bases between them. The CDR3 sequence is 16 residues long. CDR1 MGHRA and CDR2 YSYEKL come from the germline V gene. Here the CDR3 DNA reads TGCGCCAGCAGCCAAGGGCCCAGGGTTGAGTCCGGGGAGCTGTTTTTT. Residues: CASSQGPRVESGELFF.

This chain uses TRBV11-2 with TRBJ2-3; D unresolved. CDR3 size: 14 residues. Germline CDR1 SGHAT, CDR2 FQNNGV. With 4 bases removed from V and 1 base from J, the gap between germline ends came to 9 bases. CDR3 nucleotides: TGTGCCAGCAGCTCCCTTGTTGGCACAGATACGCAGTATTTT. This gives the protein CASSSLVGTDTQYF. Drawing the rest from reference TRBV11-2 and TRBJ2-3, the complete variable domain is EAGVAQSPRYKIIEKRQSVAFWCNPISGHATLYWYQQILGQGPKLLIQFQNNGVVDDSQLPKDRFSAERLKGVDSTLKIQPAKLEDSAVYLCASSSLVGTDTQYFGPGTRLTVL.

V and J are TRBV13 and TRBJ1-2; 9 nucleotides line up with TRBD1. V gave up 6 bases and J gave up 8 bases; unmatched junction bases: 7. The CDR3 sequence is 13 residues long. Germline V CDR1 and CDR2: PRHDT, FYEKMQ (reference sequence). The CDR3 nucleotides are TGTGCCAGCAGTTCCGGACAGGGGTACGGCTACACCTTC. It encodes CASSSGQGYGYTF.

J is TRBJ2-2 and V is TRBV6-5, with 9 nucleotides matching TRBD2. V lost 2 bases, J lost 5 bases, and 6 bases stayed unmatched. CDR3 length equals 16 residues. The germline CDR1 and CDR2 sequences are MNHEY and SVGAGI. CDR3 DNA: TGTGCCAGCAGTTACGGGGCGGGAGGGCCGACCGGGGAGCTGTTTTTT. Protein product: CASSYGAGGPTGELFF.

The chain carries TRBV28 and TRBJ2-7; 12 bases align to TRBD1. The V segment lost 4 bases and the J segment 6 bases; nucleotides outside the gene matches: 7. Germline assignment: CDR1 MDHEN and CDR2 SYDVKM. CDR3 size: 15 residues. CDR3 in DNA: TGTGCCAGCAGTTCCGCCGGGACAGGGGGCGGCGAGCAGTACTTC. Translating gives CASSSAGTGGGEQYF.

The genes are TRBV6-5 and TRBJ1-2, with no clear D. V was shortened by 2 bases and J by 4 bases, with 14 bases between the two germline ends. Germline V gene lookup returns CDR1 MNHEY and CDR2 SVGAGI. CDR3 size: 15 residues. The CDR3 DNA reads as TGTGCCAGCAGTTACAGCTCGGCAGGTGGCTATGGCTACACCTTC. Translating it yields CASSYSSAGGYGYTF.

V usage is TRBV15 and J usage is TRBJ2-7; a weak D match, TRBD1 (6 bases). CDR3 length: 14 amino acids. Germline V gene data show CDR1 as LNHNV and CDR2 as YYDKDF (reference sequence). V was clipped by 2 bases and J by 1 base, with 9 bases between them. The CDR3 DNA is TGTGCCACCAGCAGACGGCAGGGGTCCTACGAGCAGTACTTC. This gives the protein CATSRRQGSYEQYF. Full variable domain (remainder filled in from reference TRBV15 and TRBJ2-7): DAMVIQNPRYQVTQFGKPVTLSCSQTLNHNVMYWYQQKSSQAPKLLFHYYDKDFNNEADTPDNFQSRRPNTSFCFLDIRSPGLGDTAMYLCATSRRQGSYEQYFGPGTRLTVT.

CDR3: CASSFSVANTGELFF. The CDR3, as DNA: TGCGCCAGCAGCTTTTCGGTAGCGAACACCGGGGAGCTGTTTTTT. The chain combines TRBV5-1 with TRBJ2-2; no clear D gene. Looked up from germline, CDR1 is SGHRS and CDR2 is YFSETQ. CDR3 length equals 15 residues. Trimming left V 2 bases short and J 0 bases short, with 8 bases between.

This chain links TRBV2 with TRBJ1-3; D not certain. Germline V gene lookup returns CDR1 SNHLY and CDR2 FYNNEI. V was cut by 9 bases and J by 2 bases, with 11 bases left in between. The CDR3 runs 13 residues. As DNA, the CDR3 is TGTGCCAGTCCAGGCCCTCCTGGAAACACCATATATTTT. Encoded protein: CASPGPPGNTIYF.

The chain uses TRBV4-1 and TRBJ1-5, with a weak D call TRBD1 (5 bases). The germline CDR1 and CDR2 sequences are MGHRA and YSYEKL. The V gene lost 4 bases and the J gene lost 6 bases, with 16 bases spanning the gap. The CDR3 sequence is 15 residues long. The CDR3 bases are TGCGCCAGCAGCCCTTGGATGGGGGGAGGTCAGCCCCAGCATTTT. Its translation is CASSPWMGGGQPQHF.

The chain's CDR3 is CASSFSGTGELFF. CDR3 in DNA: TGTGCCAGCAGCTTTAGCGGCACCGGGGAGCTGTTTTTT. V gene TRBV11-3 combines with J gene TRBJ2-2, with D possibly being TRBD2 (6 bases). There are 13 residues in the CDR3. V shed 3 bases and J shed 4 bases, with 6 bases lying between them. Per the germline V gene, CDR1 is SGHNT and CDR2 is YENEEA. Full variable domain (remainder filled in from reference TRBV11-3 and TRBJ2-2): EAGVVQSPRYKIIEKKQPVAFWCNPISGHNTLYWYLQNLGQGPELLIRYENEEAVDDSQLPKDRFSAERLKGVDSTLKIQPAELGDSAVYLCASSFSGTGELFFGEGSRLTVL.

This chain connects TRBV27 to TRBJ1-2, with 11 bases lining up with TRBD1. Trimming took 2 bases from V and 8 from J; bases not matched to a gene: 22. There are 20 residues in the CDR3. Germline assignment: CDR1 MNHEY and CDR2 SMNVEV (reference sequence). CDR3 amino acids: CASSLRVPPRDRGIGYGYTF. The CDR3 DNA sequence: TGTGCCAGCAGTTTACGAGTCCCCCCACGGGACAGGGGGATCGGTTACGGCTACACCTTC.

The chain joins TRBV27 to TRBJ2-3; D is undetermined. Looked up from germline, CDR1 is MNHEY and CDR2 is SMNVEV (reference sequence). Between the trimmed V and J ends, which lost 4 bases and 2 bases, there was a span of 7 bases. The CDR3 length is 13 residues. The CDR3 spells CASSSLATDTQYF. CDR3 nucleotides: TGTGCCAGCAGTTCCTTGGCCACAGATACGCAGTATTTT.

CDR3 protein: CASSKRTATYEQYF. The CDR3, as DNA: TGTGCCAGCAGTAAAAGGACAGCGACCTACGAGCAGTACTTC. The rearrangement links TRBV25-1 to TRBJ2-7; the D gene is possibly TRBD1 (6 bases). V was clipped by 5 bases and J by 2 bases, with 13 bases between them. The length of the CDR3 is 14 residues. Germline V gene sequence: CDR1 MGHDK, CDR2 SYGVNS.

CDR3 in DNA: TGTGCCAGCAGCTTCTCTGGGGCAGGGAAAAACATTCAGTACTTC. As protein: CASSFSGAGKNIQYF. The V gene is TRBV13, the J gene TRBJ2-4; perhaps TRBD1 as D (5 bases). From germline, CDR1 is PRHDT and CDR2 FYEKMQ (reference sequence). The ends were cut back, 3 bases at V and 4 bases at J, with 13 bases in the middle. This CDR3 comprises 15 residues.

V usage is TRBV18 and J usage is TRBJ1-1; D perhaps matches TRBD1 (5 bases). The length of the CDR3 is 15 residues. V was pared by 0 bases and J by 1 base, with 9 bases between. CDR1 is KGHSH, CDR2 LQKENI, per germline. The CDR3 loop reads CASSPPIRANTEAFF. CDR3 sequence (DNA): TGTGCCAGCTCACCACCGATCAGGGCGAACACTGAAGCTTTCTTT.

The gene calls are TRBV10-3 and TRBJ2-5; 10 bases align to TRBD1. CDR3 size: 16 residues. Germline CDR1 is ENHRY and CDR2 is SYGVKD. The V segment lost 6 bases and the J segment 4 bases; nucleotides outside the gene matches: 11. The CDR3 coding sequence is TGTGCCATCAGCCCGACAGGGGGCTTGTCGGGAGAGACCCAGTACTTC. Its protein product is CAISPTGGLSGETQYF.

J is TRBJ2-7 and V is TRBV6-2 or TRBV6-3; no clear D. The CDR3 totals 18 residues. Trimming took 4 bases from V and 0 from J, leaving 22 bases between them. From germline, CDR1 is MNHEY and CDR2 SVGEGT. Here the CDR3 DNA reads TGTGCCAGCAGTTCACGGAAGAGCGCTCCTCTCAGCTCCTACGAGCAGTACTTC. It specifies CASSSRKSAPLSSYEQYF.